This section outlines one T cell receptor (beta chain) sequence together with its context. Its antigen has not been determined. No qualities accompany the bases; no much larger clone lies one base away. In Seattle, one collaborating source enrolled patients while the infection was active and tracked those patients longitudinally over the course of disease. Whole blood was collected in K2EDTA tubes by collaborating institutions according to the institutions' own protocols. Collaborator samples were shipped for TCRbeta analysis as frozen whole blood, isolated PBMCs, or DNA extracted from either sample type. This specimen belongs to a study of blood T cell repertoires in COVID-19 (TCRdb year 2020). Looking at the study overall: Collaborator samples came from the United States, Italy and Spain and covered acute and convalescent phases of COVID-19. The prospective study material was composed of cDNA or gDNA derived from T cells, B-cell-depleted T cells, or PBMCs. Subjects who had been exposed to COVID-19, were actively infected with it, or had recovered from it provided the deeply sampled blood TCRbeta repertoires that made up the dataset. The repertoires were released in a freely available public database meant as a resource for research on the immune response to SARS-CoV-2. Samples came from the ongoing ImmuneRACE study (first 160 participants) plus 1,254 subjects from 6 global collaborators. The sample metadata nearly always contained a de-identified subject ID, COVID-19 status, age in years and sex. Where available, HLA class I and class II types were taken from metadata supplied by the sample provider and were not determined by assay-based typing. Results and caveats for the whole study, not just this receptor: The amount of clinical and demographic metadata varied by source and participant and was provided uncurated.

The CDR3, cysteine through phenylalanine, is 15 amino acids long. Only the CDR3 part of the read is kept: 45 bases, read in frame from the first base. V is cut back by 7 bases and J by 6 bases, with 12 bases in the junction unmatched. For CDR1 and CDR2, the germline V gene (reference sequence) lists LNHDA and SQIVND. TCRbeta CDR3 regions were amplified from genomic DNA using the immunoSEQ Assay, a bias-controlled multiplex PCR. The study's processing was this. The number of nucleated cells in each sample was estimated by amplification of reference gene primers within the assay. Sequence reads were collapsed and filtered to measure the absolute abundance of every unique TCRbeta CDR3 rearrangement. Productive Simpson clonality was computed per sample as the square root of Simpson's diversity index over productive rearrangements. This immuneACCESS table, as held by TCRdb, lists in-frame sequences with V and J called but not all clones. Of the missing ones, under half trace to an unresolved V gene in checked studies; the others have no known cause. D and trimming were read from the DNA, whereas the V and J calls and clone size are those reported in that table. The sample data list 350,000 or so clones, and roughly nine tenths of these were observed just once. The leading ten clones occupy 3.9% of the sample.

Sequencing was carried out using peripheral blood. The chain employs TRBV19 and TRBJ1-2; the central 9 bases match TRBD1. This receptor was obtained from a woman in her sixties or seventies with COVID-19, enrolled during active disease. The CDR3 is CASTPRGTGTHGYTF. The sequence in DNA is TGTGCCAGTACCCCTCGGGGGACAGGGACTCATGGCTACACCTTC.